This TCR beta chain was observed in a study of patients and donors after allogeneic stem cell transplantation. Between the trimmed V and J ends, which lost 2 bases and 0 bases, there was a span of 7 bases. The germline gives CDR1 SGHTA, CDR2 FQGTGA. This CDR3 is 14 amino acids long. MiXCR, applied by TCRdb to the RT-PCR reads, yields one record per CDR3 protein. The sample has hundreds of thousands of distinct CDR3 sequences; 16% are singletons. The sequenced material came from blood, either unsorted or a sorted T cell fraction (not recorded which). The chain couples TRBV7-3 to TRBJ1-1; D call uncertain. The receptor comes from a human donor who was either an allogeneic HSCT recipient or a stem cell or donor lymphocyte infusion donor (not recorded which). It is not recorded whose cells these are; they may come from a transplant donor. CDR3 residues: CASSLLALNTEAFF. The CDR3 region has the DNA TGTGCCAGCAGCTTACTGGCTTTGAACACTGAAGCTTTCTTT.